This TCR beta chain comes out of a study of breast tumors, draining lymph nodes, adjacent tissues. TCRdb processed the multiplex PCR reads anew with MiXCR; each CDR3 protein has one entry. The sample carries 150,000 to 200,000 distinct CDR3 sequences, about 33% recorded once. Samples came from axillary lymph nodes draining the breast cancer. This clonotype was detected many times. From germline, CDR1 is SGHDT and CDR2 YYEEEE. Deletions cut 4 bases from V and 3 bases from J, with 14 bases between. This CDR3 is 14 amino acids long. This receptor was obtained from a female donor with breast cancer. Some clones in this sample may be carry-over from other donors' samples. Sequenced input: axillary lymph node tissue. The chain is built from TRBV5-6 and TRBJ2-7; TRBD2 is a possible D gene (6 bases). DNA for the CDR3: TGTGCCAGCAGCATTCTAGCGAGCGTCTACGAGCAGTACTTC. Its translation: CASSILASVYEQYF.